The rows below give T cell receptor beta chains drawn from one sample of a study of T-cell memory formation after mild COVID-19. MiXCR, run by TCRdb on the 5' RACE reads, gives a single entry per CDR3 protein. The sample has approximately 340,000 distinct CDR3 sequences; approximately 15% are singletons. Sequencing was carried out using PBMCs or a T cell subset sorted from them (not recorded which). Every receptor here comes from a man younger than 35 who had mild COVID-19 (a few samples of this study predate the infection). Cell type and time point are not known. Both conserved end residues are part of each CDR3. D genes are given only for firm matches. Expanded clones are given a class, and other clones once, few, many or no size at all.

J	V	size	D	CDR3	DNA
TRBJ2-7	TRBV5-1	few	TRBD1	CASSLSPRDRGNEQYF	TGCGCCAGCAGCCTGTCCCCCCGGGACAGGGGCAACGAGCAGTACTTC
TRBJ1-2	TRBV7-8	.	.	CASSLGDRPGNGYTF	TGTGCCAGCAGCTTGGGGGATCGACCGGGTAATGGCTACACCTTC
TRBJ2-4	TRBV19	.	.	CASSILRFENIQYF	TGTGCCAGTAGTATCCTTCGGTTTGAAAACATTCAGTACTTC
TRBJ2-6	TRBV29-1	many	.	CSVGRRSSGANVLTF	TGCAGCGTTGGAAGGCGGAGCTCTGGGGCCAACGTCCTGACTTTC
TRBJ2-3	TRBV2	.	.	CASSYVDTQYF	TGTGCCAGCAGCTACGTGGATACGCAGTATTTT
TRBJ1-1	TRBV2	many	TRBD1	CASSSDRGTEAFF	TGTGCCAGCAGTAGTGACAGGGGAACTGAAGCTTTCTTT
TRBJ2-3	TRBV10-2	few	TRBD1	CASRGTGHSSGTDTQYF	TGCGCCAGCAGGGGGACAGGTCACAGCTCGGGCACAGATACGCAGTATTTT
TRBJ2-1	TRBV5-1	few	.	CASSLGWGNYVEQFF	TGCGCCAGCAGCTTGGGATGGGGGAATTATGTTGAGCAGTTCTTC
TRBJ2-5	TRBV5-1	many	.	CASSSGQTQETQYF	TGCGCCAGCAGCTCCGGACAGACACAAGAGACCCAGTACTTC
TRBJ2-3	TRBV6-1	.	.	CASSEWGAADTQYF	TGTGCCAGCAGTGAGTGGGGGGCCGCAGATACGCAGTATTTT
TRBJ2-5	TRBV7-8	.	.	CASQRRRGSVETQYF	TGTGCCAGCCAACGGAGGAGGGGGTCGGTAGAGACCCAGTACTTC
TRBJ2-7	TRBV20-1	few	.	CSARDPGVYEQYF	TGCAGTGCTAGAGATCCAGGTGTCTACGAGCAGTACTTC
TRBJ2-7	TRBV4-3	many	.	CASSMQKGGREQYF	TGCGCCAGCAGCATGCAAAAAGGGGGGCGCGAGCAGTACTTC
TRBJ1-5	TRBV6-2/TRBV6-3	.	.	CASSEAGYQPQHF	TGTGCCAGCAGCGAAGCAGGGTATCAGCCCCAGCATTTT
TRBJ2-2	TRBV2	many	TRBD1	CASSGQGANTGELFF	TGTGCCAGCAGTGGACAGGGTGCAAACACCGGGGAGCTGTTTTTT
TRBJ2-5	TRBV12-5	.	.	CASGPTLGSGETQYF	TGTGCTAGTGGCCCGACGCTGGGTAGCGGCGAGACCCAGTACTTC
TRBJ2-3	TRBV29-1	.	.	CSAAGQSPDTQYF	TGCAGCGCCGCAGGACAGTCCCCAGATACGCAGTATTTT
TRBJ2-3	TRBV4-3	many	.	CASSQQKSPGTDTQYF	TGCGCCAGCAGCCAGCAGAAGAGTCCAGGCACAGATACGCAGTATTTT
TRBJ2-3	TRBV6-1	.	.	CATIEYTQYF	TGTGCCACCATAGAATATACGCAGTATTTT
TRBJ2-1	TRBV27	few	.	CASTDGGLSNEQFF	TGTGCCAGCACTGACGGAGGGCTCAGCAATGAGCAGTTCTTC
TRBJ1-6	TRBV5-1	few	.	CASTRADNSPLHF	TGCGCCAGCACCCGGGCCGATAATTCACCCCTCCACTTT
TRBJ1-5	TRBV6-2/TRBV6-3	few	.	CASSPDYQPQHF	TGTGCCAGCAGTCCAGATTATCAGCCCCAGCATTTT